This note documents a single T cell receptor (beta chain) sequence. What it binds is unknown. 60 Vbeta and 13 Jbeta primers were used in PCR. Clones were read by immunoSEQ multiplex PCR, and TCRdb kept only the in-frame ones, dropping some. There are around 200,000 clones in the sample; 84% occur only once, and approximately 2.4% lies in the top ten. CDR1 ENHRY and CDR2 SYGVKD come from the germline V gene. The CDR3 has 18 amino acids. With 0 bases clipped from V and 5 bases from J, the junction kept 7 bases outside the gene matches. These data originate in a study of cytomegalovirus exposure and HLA in healthy donors. Across the whole study: Most donors, around 81% of approximately 400 genotyped, fell in the Caucasian-associated ancestry cluster.

General study results and limits: Most TCR sequences proved rare, with some public TCRs found in many donors.

Sequences were obtained from PBMCs. This sequence joins TRBV10-3 and TRBJ2-7; 16 positions agree with TRBD2. The clonotype originates from a woman aged 50 to 60 in good health and CMV-seropositive. CDR3: CAISESPGLAGGPHEQYF. The CDR3 region has the DNA TGTGCCATCAGTGAGTCGCCGGGACTAGCGGGGGGGCCGCACGAGCAGTACTTC.